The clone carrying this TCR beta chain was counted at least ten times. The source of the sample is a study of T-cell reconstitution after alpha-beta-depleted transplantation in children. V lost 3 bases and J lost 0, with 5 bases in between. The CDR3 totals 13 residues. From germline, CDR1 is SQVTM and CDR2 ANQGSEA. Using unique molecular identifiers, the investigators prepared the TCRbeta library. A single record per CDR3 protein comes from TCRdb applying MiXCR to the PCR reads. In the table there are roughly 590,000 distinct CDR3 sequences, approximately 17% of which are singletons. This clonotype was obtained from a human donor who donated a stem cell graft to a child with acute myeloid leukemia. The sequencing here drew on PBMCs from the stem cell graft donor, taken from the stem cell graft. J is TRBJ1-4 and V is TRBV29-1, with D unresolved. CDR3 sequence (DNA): TGCAGCGTTGAGTTTACAACTAATGAAAAACTGTTTTTT. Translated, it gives CSVEFTTNEKLFF.